This T cell receptor (beta chain) was captured by sequencing in a study of T cell responses to AZD1222 COVID-19 vaccine. General study points: At baseline, seropositivity was found in only 5 to 7 AZD1222 recipients. Regions left unmutated in variants are reportedly the target of nearly half of spike-specific TCRs.

CDR3 length: 19 residues. Germline assignment: CDR1 SGHAT and CDR2 FQNNGV. V was clipped by 2 bases and J by 0 bases, with 17 bases between them. This table comes from immunoSEQ multiplex PCR, and its TCRdb copy is limited to in-frame clones, with some not included. This sample has over 35,000 clones, with around three quarters found just once. In the case of this clone: Its antigen is not identified.

The specimen was peripheral blood, collected 28 days after the second dose of the MenACWY control vaccine. The clonotype comes from an adult who received the MenACWY meningococcal vaccine as a control. V is TRBV11-2 and J is TRBJ2-6; D gene ambiguous. In nucleotides, the CDR3 is TGTGCCAGCAGCTTAAGACCCAGGCAGGCGAGCTCTGGGGCCAACGTCCTGACTTTC. This gives the protein CASSLRPRQASSGANVLTF.